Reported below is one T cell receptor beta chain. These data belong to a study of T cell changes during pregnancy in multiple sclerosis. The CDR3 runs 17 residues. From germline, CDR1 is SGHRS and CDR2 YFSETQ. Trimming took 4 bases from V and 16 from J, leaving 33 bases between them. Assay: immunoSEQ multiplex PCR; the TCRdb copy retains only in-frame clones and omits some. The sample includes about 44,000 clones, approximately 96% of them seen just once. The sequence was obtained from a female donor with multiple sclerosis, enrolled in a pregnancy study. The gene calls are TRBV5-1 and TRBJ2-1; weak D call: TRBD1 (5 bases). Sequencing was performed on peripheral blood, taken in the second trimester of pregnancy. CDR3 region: CASSGWVGDSSSRVNFF. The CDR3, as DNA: TGCGCCAGCAGCGGTTGGGTGGGTGACAGTTCTTCGCGAGTTAATTTCTTC.